The 5 T cell receptor beta chains presented below share a single source sample, sequenced in a study of blood T cell repertoires in COVID-19 (dated by TCRdb to 2018 to 2020). Receptor amplification or capture employed the immunoSEQ multiplex PCR assay. This is the immuneACCESS table as TCRdb keeps it, with only in-frame sequences that have V and J called. A part of the clones is gone; compared with another copy, unresolved V genes explain less than half, and the rest is unexplained. The sample table shows 330,000 or so clones, and 88% are seen once. The top ten hold approximately 0.97% of the sample. Sequencing input: PBMCs or T cells enriched from blood (not recorded which). The receptors derive from a woman in her twenties or thirties who had been exposed to COVID-19.

In nucleotides, the CDR3 is TGTGCCAGTAGTATACTGGACAGGGAAACTTATGGCTACACCTTC. Translated, it gives CASSILDRETYGYTF. This chain uses TRBV19 with TRBJ1-2; TRBD1 aligns across 8 bases. CDR3 length equals 15 residues. Germline CDR1 LNHDA, CDR2 SQIVND (reference sequence). V lost 2 bases, J lost 5 bases, and 7 bases stayed unmatched. The full variable domain, in which reference TRBV19 and TRBJ1-2 provide the parts outside the CDR3, is DGGITQSPKYLFRKEGQNVTLSCEQNLNHDAMYWYRQDPGQGLRLIYYSQIVNDFQKGDIAEGYSVSREKKESFPLTVTSAQKNPTAFYLCASSILDRETYGYTFGSGTRLTVV.

The chain has TRBV6-2 or TRBV6-3 and TRBJ1-2; D is undetermined. V was pared by 6 bases and J by 5 bases, with 16 bases between. This CDR3 spans 14 amino acids. Germline CDR1 and CDR2: MNHEY and SVGEGT. The CDR3 reads CASSQPTREYGYTF. CDR3 DNA: TGTGCCAGCAGCCAGCCCACGAGGGAATATGGCTACACCTTC.

The chain combines TRBV25-1 with TRBJ2-2; D is ambiguous. Trimming took off 3 bases at V and 2 bases at J, with 13 bases between the two ends. Germline loops: CDR1 MGHDK, CDR2 SYGVNS. The CDR3 has 16 amino acids. Here the CDR3 reads CASSDDTHTNTGELFF. In DNA form, the CDR3 reads TGTGCCAGCAGTGACGACACTCACACCAACACCGGGGAGCTGTTTTTT.

This clone appeared a single time. The CDR3 here is CASSPRDQPQHF. DNA of the CDR3: TGCGCCAGCAGTCCCAGGGATCAGCCCCAGCATTTT. V is TRBV10-2 and J is TRBJ1-5; weak D call: TRBD1 (5 bases). CDR3 size: 12 residues. Germline assignment: CDR1 WSHSY and CDR2 SAAADI. Trimming shortened V by 5 bases and J by 5 bases, and 7 bases separated the two germline ends.

The chain couples TRBV5-5 to TRBJ1-1, with a possible D match to TRBD1 (5 bases). Germline V gene lookup returns CDR1 SGHKS and CDR2 YYEKEE (reference sequence). The CDR3 extends over 14 amino acids. Deletions cut 0 bases from V and 1 base from J, with 7 bases between. As DNA, the CDR3 is TGTGCCAGCAGCTTGGCCGGGGGGAACACTGAAGCTTTCTTT. Amino acid sequence: CASSLAGGNTEAFF.